The 8 T cell receptor beta chains reported below all come from one sample, sequenced in a study of blood T cell repertoires in COVID-19. Data came from immunoSEQ multiplex PCR; TCRdb stores just in-frame clones and leaves some out. The sample shows 200,000 or so clones, approximately 90% of them seen only once. The sequenced sample was PBMCs or T cells enriched from blood (not recorded which). The receptors were sampled from a woman in her 30s who had recovered from COVID-19.

This chain connects TRBV7-2 to TRBJ1-2, with D possibly being TRBD1 (5 bases). Germline assignment: CDR1 SGHTA and CDR2 FQGNSA. This CDR3 is 17 amino acids long. The germline V and J ends were trimmed by 5 bases and 2 bases, with 21 bases remaining between them. In DNA, the CDR3 is TGTGCCAGCAGCGCACAAGGGGCCAGGTCTGTCAACTATGGCTACACCTTC. Protein: CASSAQGARSVNYGYTF.

This sequence joins TRBV4-2 and TRBJ2-3, with 14 bases matching TRBD2. This CDR3 spans 19 amino acids. CDR1 and CDR2 (germline): LGHNA, YNFKEQ. The V and J ends lost 5 bases and 2 bases, in that order; junction bases with no gene match: 12. CDR3 region: CASSKRGTSGGALTDTQYF. In DNA form, the CDR3 reads TGTGCCAGCAGCAAGAGGGGGACTAGCGGGGGAGCTCTCACAGATACGCAGTATTTT.

For the CDR3, the DNA is TGTGCCAGCAGCTGGGCCGGGACAGGGGACGAGCAGTACTTC. Its translation: CASSWAGTGDEQYF. V usage is TRBV7-6 and J usage is TRBJ2-7; 10 nucleotides match TRBD1. With V trimmed by 4 bases and J by 5 bases, 5 bases remained unmatched. The CDR3 runs 14 residues. Per germline, CDR1 SGHVS and CDR2 FNYEAQ.

As for this clone: One junction end disagrees with the germline gene, perhaps due to a read error. The chain is built from TRBV6-5 and TRBJ2-7; TRBD1 agrees at 9 bases. This CDR3 has 14 residues. Germline loops: CDR1 MNHEY, CDR2 SVGAGI. The CDR3 region is CASSYTGGSNEQYF. Written as DNA, the CDR3 is TGTGCCAGCAGTTACACAGGGGGCTCCAACGAGCAGTACTTC.

This chain uses TRBV19 with TRBJ1-2, with D maybe TRBD1 (5 bases). Germline V gene data show CDR1 as LNHDA and CDR2 as SQIVND (reference sequence). Trimming removed 10 bases from V and 4 bases from J, with 22 bases in between. The CDR3 totals 15 residues. This chain's CDR3 is CATAARVEISYGYTF. The CDR3 region has the DNA TGTGCCACTGCCGCCAGGGTAGAGATTAGCTATGGCTACACCTTC.

Worth noting for this clone: A much larger clonotype is one base distant, so this may be a read error. The rearrangement uses TRBV7-2 and TRBJ2-3, with 11 bases matching TRBD2. Looked up from germline, CDR1 is SGHTA and CDR2 is FQGNSA. With V trimmed by 1 base and J by 1 base, 1 base remained unmatched. The CDR3 sequence is 16 residues long. CDR3 coding DNA: TGTGCCAGCAGCTTAGAACTAGCGGGGGGCACAGATACGCAGTATTTT. Its protein is CASSLELAGGTDTQYF.

The chain employs TRBV5-4 and TRBJ2-5; maybe TRBD2 (5 bases). Germline CDR1 is SGHNT and CDR2 is YYREEE (reference sequence). The germline V and J ends were trimmed by 2 bases and 5 bases, with 13 bases remaining between them. This CDR3 is built from 14 residues. The CDR3 protein is CASSLEGLRETQYF. In nucleotides, the CDR3 is TGTGCCAGCAGCTTAGAGGGCCTCAGGGAGACCCAGTACTTC.

The J gene is TRBJ1-2, the V gene TRBV15; D is unclear. CDR1 LNHNV and CDR2 YYDKDF come from the germline V gene (reference sequence). The CDR3 loop spans 13 amino acids. V lost 4 bases, J lost 8 bases, and 14 bases lay in between. CDR3 DNA sequence: TGTGCCACCAGCAACGGGGAGGGAATAGGCTACACCTTC. As protein: CATSNGEGIGYTF.